This T cell receptor (beta chain) was observed in a study of T-cell reconstitution after alpha-beta-depleted transplantation in children. TCRbeta library preparation incorporated unique molecular identifiers. TCRdb independently ran MiXCR on the PCR reads; one entry per CDR3 protein. The profile shows under 400,000 distinct CDR3 sequences, roughly 21% of them singletons. This sequence originates from a male patient between 10 and 17 years old who had a stem cell transplant for acute lymphoblastic leukemia, so the T cells may come from the graft donor. The input for sequencing was PBMCs, mostly from graft donor cells, taken 180 days after TCRalphabeta/CD19-depleted stem cell transplant.

The CDR3 sequence is CASTKQGDEQYF. CDR3 nucleotide sequence: TGTGCCAGCACCAAGCAGGGGGACGAGCAGTACTTC. The chain combines TRBV12-3 or TRBV12-4 with TRBJ2-7, with 7 bases fitting TRBD1. The CDR3 spans 12 residues. Germline trimming cut 7 bases from V and 5 bases from J; bases unmatched to any gene: 5.